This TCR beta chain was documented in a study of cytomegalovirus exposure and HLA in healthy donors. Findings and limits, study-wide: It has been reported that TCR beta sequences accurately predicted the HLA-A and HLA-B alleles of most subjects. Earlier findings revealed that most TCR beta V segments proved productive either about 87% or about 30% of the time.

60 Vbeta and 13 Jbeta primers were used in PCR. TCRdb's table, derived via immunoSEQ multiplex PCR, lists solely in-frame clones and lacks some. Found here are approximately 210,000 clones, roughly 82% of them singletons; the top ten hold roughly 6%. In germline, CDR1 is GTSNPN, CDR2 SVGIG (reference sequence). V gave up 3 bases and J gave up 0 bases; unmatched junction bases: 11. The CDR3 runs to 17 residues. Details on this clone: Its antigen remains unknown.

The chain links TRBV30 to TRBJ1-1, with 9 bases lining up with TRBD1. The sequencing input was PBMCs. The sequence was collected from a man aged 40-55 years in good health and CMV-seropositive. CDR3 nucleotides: TGTGCCTGGAGGGGCCCGGGACAGGGACCAATGAACACTGAAGCTTTCTTT. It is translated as CAWRGPGQGPMNTEAFF.